Below are 19 T cell receptor beta chains sequenced from a single sample in a study of T cell clonality in common variable immunodeficiency. The protocol was immunoSEQ multiplex PCR, while the TCRdb copy is restricted to in-frame clones and leaves out a portion. Sampling found tens of thousands of clones, none seen once. The material sequenced was peripheral blood mononuclear cells. The receptor set was obtained from a person aged 18 to 75 in good health.

This clone was seen repeatedly, ten times or more. Read data end 3 residues before the CDR3 end; the end is taken from the germline J gene. The rearrangement joins TRBV19 to TRBJ2-3; D is uncertain. CDR1 and CDR2 (germline): LNHDA, SQIVND (reference sequence). This CDR3 contains 17 residues. The V end was cut by 5 bases, the J end by 1 base, with 19 bases between. The CDR3 region is CASSPGPWAAGTDTQYF. CDR3 DNA (partial): TGTGCCAGTAGTCCCGGTCCGTGGGCAGCTGGCACAGATACG.

Ten or more counts support this clone. The CDR3 is cut off 3 residues early in the read; its end comes from the germline J gene. The rearrangement uses TRBV5-6 and TRBJ2-7; the D is unclear. From germline, CDR1 is SGHDT and CDR2 YYEEEE. Trimming left V 6 bases short and J 2 bases short, with 6 bases between. This CDR3 region has 11 residues. CDR3 DNA (partial): TGTGCCAGCAATGGGCCCTACGAG. Protein product: CASNGPYE. The whole CDR3 region reads CASNGPYEQYF.

This clone was seen repeatedly, ten times or more. The missing CDR3 end, 3 residues past where the read stops, is filled in from the germline J gene. J is TRBJ1-5 and V is TRBV20-1; TRBD1 aligns across 8 bases. The CDR3 covers 14 residues. The J segment lost 8 bases and the V segment lost 1 base, leaving 7 bases of the junction unmatched. Germline V lookup: CDR1 DFQATT, CDR2 SNEGSKA (reference sequence). The CDR3 bases that were read are TGCAGTGCTAGAGTGGGACAGGTCCAAGAGCCC. Translating it yields CSARVGQVQEP. The full CDR3 protein is CSARVGQVQEPQHF.

This clone was recorded many times. The read finishes 3 residues shy of the CDR3 end, and the germline J gene is used to complete it. This chain links TRBV7-2 with TRBJ2-1, with 9 positions matching TRBD1. The germline V gene has CDR1 SGHTA and CDR2 FQGNSA. This CDR3 spans 14 amino acids. V lost 5 bases and J lost 6; bases outside the gene matches: 5. The sequenced CDR3 bases are TGTGCCAGCAGCCCCTCGGACAGGGGCAATGAG. This translates into CASSPSDRGNE. The entire CDR3 is CASSPSDRGNEQFF. Full variable domain (remainder filled in from reference TRBV7-2 and TRBJ2-1): GAGVSQSPSNKVTEKGKDVELRCDPISGHTALYWYRQSLGQGLEFLIYFQGNSAPDKSGLPSDRFSAERTGGSVSTLTIQRTQQEDSAVYLCASSPSDRGNEQFFGPGTRLTVL.

This clone has ten or more counts. The read comes to an end 3 residues before the CDR3 does, leaving the germline J gene to fill in the end. V and J are TRBV14 and TRBJ2-7, with TRBD2 matching 7 bases. Germline V gene data show CDR1 as SGHDN and CDR2 as FVKESK. The V gene end was trimmed by 1 base and the J gene end by 3 bases; junction bases not matched to a gene: 9. The CDR3 runs to 16 residues. Here the CDR3 reads CASSQGLERGFYEQYF. The covered CDR3 bases are TGTGCCAGCAGCCAAGGACTAGAGCGGGGCTTCTACGAG.

The sample holds many counts of this clone. The read terminates 3 residues ahead of where the CDR3 ends, so the germline J gene completes it. Distinct nucleotide sequences in the sample also encode this CDR3. The V and J genes are TRBV7-3 and TRBJ2-1; D may be TRBD1 (7 bases). Trimming left V 4 bases short and J 6 bases short, with 16 bases between. This CDR3 is 15 amino acids long. CDR1 is SGHTA and CDR2 is FQGTGA in the germline V gene. CDR3 bases read: TGTGCCAGCAGCTCCCCAGGGGGGCCTCGCAATGAG. Encoded protein: CASSSPGGPRNE. Given in full, the CDR3 is CASSSPGGPRNEQFF.

This clone was seen a handful of times. Read sequence stops 3 residues before the CDR3 end, and the germline J gene provides the missing end. The chain carries TRBV10-2 and TRBJ2-3; D uncertain. The CDR3 contains 15 residues. CDR1 and CDR2 (germline): WSHSY, SAAADI. V lost 2 bases to trimming and J lost 2 bases, with 11 bases between them. The DNA read from the CDR3 is TGCGCCAGCAGTGAGACGATACTCTACACAGATACG. It is translated as CASSETILYTDT. The whole CDR3 reads CASSETILYTDTQYF.

This clone has at least ten counts. The read ends 3 residues shy of where the CDR3 ends; the end is completed using the germline J gene. The rearrangement joins TRBV11-2 to TRBJ1-2; unclear D gene. This CDR3 is 13 amino acids long. Trimming removed 1 base from V and 6 bases from J, with 9 bases in between. Germline assignment: CDR1 SGHAT and CDR2 FQNNGV. Here the CDR3 reads CASSLGLRDGYTF. The part of the CDR3 DNA that was read is TGTGCCAGCAGCTTAGGTTTGAGGGATGGC. The full variable domain, rest sourced from reference TRBV11-2 and TRBJ1-2, is EAGVAQSPRYKIIEKRQSVAFWCNPISGHATLYWYQQILGQGPKLLIQFQNNGVVDDSQLPKDRFSAERLKGVDSTLKIQPAKLEDSAVYLCASSLGLRDGYTFGSGTRLTVV.

The table lists this clone with many counts. The read ends 3 residues early relative to the CDR3; the germline J gene fills the gap. The gene calls are TRBV28 and TRBJ2-7, with TRBD2 matching over 8 bases. The length of the CDR3 is 14 residues. The germline V gene encodes CDR1 MDHEN and CDR2 SYDVKM. V trimming: 5 bases; J trimming: 4 bases; junction bases outside the gene matches: 7. CDR3 amino acids: CASSPYAGGYEQYF. Incomplete CDR3 DNA: TGTGCCAGCAGTCCCTACGCGGGAGGATACGAG.

This clone was observed many times. The read halts 3 residues ahead of the CDR3 end, with the missing end drawn from the germline J gene. This chain joins TRBV6-2 or TRBV6-3 and TRBJ2-3; D possibly corresponds to TRBD1 (5 bases). The CDR3 consists of 14 residues. The germline gives CDR1 MNHEY, CDR2 SVGEGT. The V and J ends lost 0 bases and 2 bases respectively, with 6 bases between them. CDR3 DNA, as far as it was read: TGTGCCAGCAGTTACTCGGACAACACAGATACG. This gives the protein CASSYSDNTDT. The whole CDR3 sequence is CASSYSDNTDTQYF.

This clone was detected ten times or more. Read data end 3 residues before the CDR3 end; the end is taken from the germline J gene. This chain uses TRBV27 with TRBJ2-3; no reliable D call. CDR1 is MNHEY, CDR2 SMNVEV, per germline (reference sequence). V was trimmed by 0 bases and J by 2 bases, leaving 15 bases between them. This CDR3 spans 17 amino acids. CDR3 amino acids: CASSLSWAFSLTDTQYF. Incomplete CDR3 DNA: TGTGCCAGCAGTTTATCGTGGGCCTTTTCCCTCACAGATACG.

This clone was detected ten times or more. The missing CDR3 end, 3 residues past where the read stops, is filled in from the germline J gene. This chain uses TRBV5-6 with TRBJ2-5, with a weak D call TRBD2 (7 bases). The length of the CDR3 is 15 residues. CDR1 is SGHDT, CDR2 YYEEEE, per germline. V was shortened by 4 bases and J by 5 bases, with 18 bases between the two germline ends. The CDR3 loop reads CASSAARGGMETQYF. CDR3 bases read: TGTGCCAGCAGCGCGGCGAGGGGGGGAATGGAGACC.

This clone was recorded at least ten times. The missing CDR3 end, 3 residues past where the read stops, is filled in from the germline J gene. The V and J genes are TRBV7-3 and TRBJ2-3, with TRBD2 matching over 14 bases. J was trimmed by 0 bases and V by 4 bases; bases with no gene match: 6. The CDR3 contains 18 residues. From germline, CDR1 is SGHTA and CDR2 FQGTGA. Incomplete CDR3 DNA: TGTGCCAGCAGCTCAGGGACTAGCGGGAGTATGAGCACAGATACG. Its translation is CASSSGTSGSMSTDT. The entire CDR3 protein reads CASSSGTSGSMSTDTQYF.

This clone occurred many times. The observed sequence ends 3 residues before the CDR3 terminus, with the missing tail filled in from the germline J gene. The chain uses TRBV12-3 or TRBV12-4 and TRBJ2-5, with 10 positions matching TRBD2. This CDR3 has 18 residues. Trimming removed 1 base from V and 5 bases from J; junction bases left unmatched: 13. The CDR3 DNA, read in part, is TGTGCCAGCAGTTTAGTCCCACCTCTAGCGGGAGCCGTGGAGACC. The encoded protein is CASSLVPPLAGAVET. The CDR3 reads in full as CASSLVPPLAGAVETQYF.

This clone appeared many times. The CDR3 end falls 3 residues outside the read, so it is completed with the germline J gene. The chain recombines TRBV20-1 with TRBJ2-3; either TRBD1 or TRBD2 may fit D (6 bases each). V was trimmed by 0 bases and J by 5 bases, leaving 15 bases between them. Germline V gene lookup returns CDR1 DFQATT and CDR2 SNEGSKA (reference sequence). This CDR3 has 15 amino acids. The CDR3 sequence: CSARDLRRDKDTQYF. CDR3 bases read: TGCAGTGCTAGAGATCTGAGGAGGGACAAAGATACG.

This clone occurred many times. Read coverage stops 3 residues before the CDR3 terminus; the germline J gene supplies the remainder. The chain uses TRBV30 and TRBJ2-7; possibly TRBD2 for D (6 bases). This CDR3 has 14 amino acids. Germline V gene data show CDR1 as GTSNPN and CDR2 as SVGIG (reference sequence). Trimming removed 3 bases from V and 0 bases from J, with 12 bases in between. This CDR3 is CAWRGTGGSYEQYF. The sequenced CDR3 bases are TGTGCCTGGAGGGGGACCGGGGGCTCCTACGAG. Using reference TRBV30 and TRBJ2-7 for the parts outside the CDR3, the full variable domain is SQTIHQWPATLVQPVGSPLSLECTVEGTSNPNLYWYRQAAGRGLQLLFYSVGIGQISSEVPQNLSASRPQDRQFILSSKKLLLSDSGFYLCAWRGTGGSYEQYFGPGTRLTVT.

This clone was detected many times. Coverage ceases 3 residues before the CDR3 finishes, and the germline J gene fills in the end. The chain links TRBV30 to TRBJ2-2; 7 bases agree with TRBD1. The germline V gene has CDR1 GTSNPN and CDR2 SVGIG (reference sequence). The CDR3 consists of 14 residues. V dropped 6 bases and J dropped 4; count of bases not matched to a gene: 8. CDR3 bases read: TGTGCCTGCCATGGGGGACAGTCCACCGGGGAG. Amino acid sequence: CACHGGQSTGE. The entire CDR3 protein is CACHGGQSTGELFF.

This clone was detected many times. The missing CDR3 end, 3 residues past where the read stops, is filled in from the germline J gene. The chain combines TRBV19 with TRBJ1-1, with D possibly being TRBD1 (6 bases). V lost 9 bases and J 1 base, leaving 9 bases between the germline ends. The CDR3 contains 12 residues. The germline CDR1 and CDR2 sequences are LNHDA and SQIVND (reference sequence). CDR3 DNA, as far as it was read: TGTGCCAGCAAACAGGGGAACACTGAA. This gives the protein CASKQGNTE. From start to end, the CDR3 is CASKQGNTEAFF.

This clone was detected ten times or more. The CDR3 end lies 3 residues beyond the end of the read and is filled in from the germline J gene. This chain links TRBV12-3 or TRBV12-4 with TRBJ1-2; 9 bases fit TRBD1. CDR3 length equals 13 residues. The sequenced CDR3 bases are TGTGCCAGCAGAGATGGGACAGGGAAAGGC. Amino acids: CASRDGTGKG. The whole CDR3 protein reads CASRDGTGKGYTF.